Each of the 29 T cell receptor beta chains below was sequenced from the same sample in a study of PD-1 blockade in mismatch repair-deficient tumors. Clones were read by immunoSEQ multiplex PCR, and TCRdb kept only the in-frame ones, dropping some. The table lists 45,000 to 55,000 clones, approximately 84% of them singletons. The sample in question was peripheral blood, obtained about 4.5 months after starting pembrolizumab. The receptors derive from an adult with mismatch repair-deficient cancer.

The chain recombines TRBV27 with TRBJ2-3; 11 nucleotides agree with TRBD2. Germline V gene sequence: CDR1 MNHEY, CDR2 SMNVEV (reference sequence). This CDR3 comprises 18 residues. J gave up 5 bases and V 6 bases, and 16 bases lay outside the gene matches. DNA of the CDR3: TGTGCCAGCAGCGAATCGGTAGGACTAGCGGGTGGAATAGATACGCAGTATTTT. Its translation: CASSESVGLAGGIDTQYF.

The chain uses TRBV11-2 and TRBJ2-1; TRBD2 matches 8 bases. Germline V gene data show CDR1 as SGHAT and CDR2 as FQNNGV. There are 13 residues in the CDR3. V shed 1 base, J shed 10 bases, and the junction held 3 bases outside the gene matches. CDR3 bases: TGTGCCAGCAGCTTAGCGGGAGGGTACGAGCAGTTCTTC. Translated, it gives CASSLAGGYEQFF.

The gene calls are TRBV29-1 and TRBJ2-3; D may be TRBD2 (6 bases). Germline CDR1 is SQVTM and CDR2 is ANQGSEA. CDR3 length: 11 residues. CDR3 sequence (DNA): TGCACAACGGCGGGGCCAGATACGCAGTATTTT. This sequence encodes CTTAGPDTQYF.

J is TRBJ2-5 and V is TRBV7-6; TRBD1 or TRBD2 may be the D gene (5 bases each). CDR1 SGHVS and CDR2 FNYEAQ come from the germline V gene. Trimming took off 2 bases at V and 11 bases at J, with 12 bases between the two ends. The CDR3 is 12 residues long. In DNA, the CDR3 is TGTGCCAGCAGCTTACCACAGGACTGGCAGTACTTC. This sequence encodes CASSLPQDWQYF.

The chain carries TRBV19 and TRBJ2-3; no definite D call. CDR1 is LNHDA and CDR2 is SQIVND in the germline V gene (reference sequence). The ends were cut back, 0 bases at V and 4 bases at J, with 5 bases in the middle. The CDR3 consists of 13 residues. CDR3 nucleotide sequence: TGTGCCAGTAGTATAGATCTCCCAGATACGCAGTATTTT. Protein: CASSIDLPDTQYF.

This rearrangement joins TRBV6-1 to TRBJ2-1, with 11 nucleotides matching TRBD1. Germline V lookup: CDR1 MNHNS, CDR2 SASEGT. J was trimmed by 8 bases and V by 0 bases; bases with no gene match: 6. The CDR3 consists of 16 residues. CDR3 loop: CASSEAQWDRGYEQFF. CDR3 nucleotides: TGTGCCAGCAGTGAAGCGCAGTGGGACAGGGGGTATGAGCAGTTCTTC.

Only a few counts were recorded for this clone. This chain connects TRBV5-1 to TRBJ1-1, with D possibly matching TRBD1 (6 bases). The germline V and J ends were trimmed by 5 bases and 3 bases, with 17 bases remaining between them. The germline V gene has CDR1 SGHRS and CDR2 YFSETQ. The CDR3 has 15 residues. The CDR3 sequence is CASSWDKIGHTEAFF. In nucleotides, the CDR3 is TGCGCCAGCAGTTGGGACAAGATAGGGCACACTGAAGCTTTCTTT.

V gene TRBV6-5 combines with J gene TRBJ1-1, with D maybe TRBD1 (5 bases). CDR1 is MNHEY and CDR2 is SVGAGI in the germline V gene. CDR3 length equals 13 residues. V was cut by 6 bases and J by 3 bases, with 11 bases left in between. CDR3 loop: CASRGMGHTEAFF. For the CDR3, the DNA is TGTGCCAGCAGGGGGATGGGGCACACTGAAGCTTTCTTT.

This chain uses TRBV19 with TRBJ1-1; a weak D match, TRBD1 (5 bases). The CDR3 length is 15 residues. Germline loops: CDR1 LNHDA, CDR2 SQIVND (reference sequence). The V gene lost 4 bases and the J gene lost 0 bases, with 12 bases spanning the gap. The chain's CDR3 is CASSTQGDMNTEAFF. CDR3 DNA sequence: TGTGCCAGTAGTACCCAGGGAGACATGAACACTGAAGCTTTCTTT.

This clone turned up a few times. The chain joins TRBV11-1 to TRBJ1-2; TRBD1 matches at 8 bases. The CDR3 consists of 15 residues. In germline, CDR1 is SGHAT, CDR2 FQDESV (reference sequence). Trimming at V came to 4 bases and at J to 4 bases, leaving 8 bases not matched to a gene. CDR3 coding DNA: TGTGCCAGCAGCTCCCCGGGACAGGACTTCTATGGCTACACCTTC. Its protein is CASSSPGQDFYGYTF.

This chain links TRBV11-3 with TRBJ2-3, with TRBD2 matching over 14 bases. The CDR3 is 17 residues long. CDR1 is SGHNT, CDR2 YENEEA, per germline. With 5 bases clipped from V and 2 bases from J, the junction kept 6 bases outside the gene matches. CDR3: CASSPRLAGGVTDTQYF. Written as DNA, the CDR3 is TGTGCCAGCAGCCCGCGACTAGCGGGAGGGGTCACAGATACGCAGTATTTT.

The CDR3 DNA follows: TGCGCCAGCAGCCTACGACAGGGGGGAACCGGGGAGCTGTTTTTT. Its translation is CASSLRQGGTGELFF. The chain joins TRBV4-1 to TRBJ2-2, with TRBD1 identical over 9 bases. V gave up 4 bases and J gave up 5 bases; unmatched junction bases: 5. CDR1 MGHRA and CDR2 YSYEKL come from the germline V gene. The CDR3 loop spans 15 amino acids.

The chain links TRBV5-6 to TRBJ1-5; tentative D call: TRBD1 (5 bases). The CDR3 has 15 amino acids. The V end was cut by 4 bases, the J end by 7 bases, with 18 bases between. From germline, CDR1 is SGHDT and CDR2 YYEEEE. The CDR3 nucleotides are TGTGCCAGCAGCGACAACTGGGGCGGTAACCAGCCCCAGCATTTT. Its protein is CASSDNWGGNQPQHF.

The rearrangement joins TRBV9 to TRBJ2-3, with TRBD2 identical over 8 bases. Germline V lookup: CDR1 SGDLS, CDR2 YYNGEE. This CDR3 has 16 amino acids. V trimming: 0 bases; J trimming: 3 bases; junction bases outside the gene matches: 6. The CDR3 spells CASSVAGGPGTDTQYF. The CDR3 DNA is TGTGCCAGCAGCGTAGCGGGAGGGCCAGGTACAGATACGCAGTATTTT.

DNA of the CDR3: TGTGCCAGCAGCTTAGAGCCCAGGGGTTTTTCAGATACGCAGTATTTT. Translation: CASSLEPRGFSDTQYF. The chain combines TRBV11-2 with TRBJ2-3, with D perhaps TRBD1 (6 bases). Germline V gene sequence: CDR1 SGHAT, CDR2 FQNNGV. CDR3 size: 16 residues. Trimming pared 0 bases from V and 4 bases from J, leaving 14 bases between.

This chain links TRBV18 with TRBJ1-1; maybe TRBD1 (5 bases). The V and J ends lost 2 bases and 3 bases respectively, with 13 bases between them. This CDR3 spans 15 amino acids. Germline V gene data show CDR1 as KGHSH and CDR2 as LQKENI. CDR3 in amino acids: CASSPWGGEDTEAFF. CDR3 in DNA: TGTGCCAGCTCACCATGGGGGGGGGAGGACACTGAAGCTTTCTTT.

In its sample, this clone was seen once. The V gene is TRBV10-3, the J gene TRBJ2-7; 11 bases match TRBD2. V lost 4 bases and J lost 4; bases outside the gene matches: 12. This CDR3 is 17 amino acids long. Germline V gene lookup returns CDR1 ENHRY and CDR2 SYGVKD. This chain's CDR3 is CAISGSPGLAARYEQYF. The CDR3 nucleotides read TGTGCCATCAGTGGGTCTCCGGGACTAGCGGCGAGATACGAGCAGTACTTC.

The V and J genes are TRBV10-2 and TRBJ2-6, with 12 bases lining up with TRBD2. From germline, CDR1 is WSHSY and CDR2 SAAADI. V trimming: 0 bases; J trimming: 6 bases; junction bases outside the gene matches: 9. This CDR3 has 19 residues. The CDR3 DNA is TGCGCCAGCAGTGAGTCCTTGACTAGCGGGAGCGCTTCGGCCAACGTCCTGACTTTC. Its protein product is CASSESLTSGSASANVLTF.

This clone turned up a few times. The genes are TRBV2 and TRBJ2-7, with 12 nucleotides matching TRBD2. This CDR3 region has 14 residues. Germline-derived CDR1 and CDR2 are SNHLY and FYNNEI. J lost 6 bases, V lost 4 bases, and 4 bases had no gene match. The CDR3 DNA is TGTGCCAGCAGTGGAGGACTAGCGGGATCCGAGCAGTACTTC. This encodes CASSGGLAGSEQYF.

J is TRBJ2-1 and V is TRBV5-6; 7 bases are a match to TRBD2. Germline loops: CDR1 SGHDT, CDR2 YYEEEE. The CDR3 runs to 15 residues. V shed 3 bases, J shed 2 bases, and the junction held 5 bases outside the gene matches. CDR3 sequence: CASSYSGTPYNEQFF. The DNA for the CDR3 is TGTGCCAGCAGCTACAGCGGGACCCCCTACAATGAGCAGTTCTTC. Complete variable domain (other parts from reference TRBV5-6 and TRBJ2-1): DAGVTQSPTHLIKTRGQQVTLRCSPKSGHDTVSWYQQALGQGPQFIFQYYEEEERQRGNFPDRFSGHQFPNYSSELNVNALLLGDSALYLCASSYSGTPYNEQFFGPGTRLTVL.

The V and J genes are TRBV27 and TRBJ2-7, with 13 bases that match TRBD2. This CDR3 is built from 17 residues. V lost 6 bases to trimming and J lost 1 base; unmatched junction nucleotides: 9. CDR1 MNHEY and CDR2 SMNVEV come from the germline V gene (reference sequence). CDR3 in DNA: TGTGCCAGCAGACCAAGACTAGCGGGAGGCAGATCCTACGAGCAGTACTTC. This codes for CASRPRLAGGRSYEQYF.

V and J are TRBV7-3 and TRBJ2-1; TRBD2 agrees at 12 bases. The CDR3 is 17 residues long. The trim removed 0 bases at V and 4 bases at J, leaving 4 bases unmatched. Germline loops: CDR1 SGHTA, CDR2 FQGTGA. In DNA, the CDR3 is TGTGCCAGCAGCTTAACGACTAGCGGGAGAGGTTACAATGAGCAGTTCTTC. It yields the protein CASSLTTSGRGYNEQFF.

The chain employs TRBV11-3 and TRBJ1-3, with D possibly TRBD1 on 5 matching bases. CDR1 is SGHNT, CDR2 YENEEA, per germline. V lost 5 bases and J 0 bases, leaving 11 bases between the germline ends. This CDR3 region has 15 residues. CDR3 sequence: CASSPGRRSGNTIYF. As DNA, the CDR3 is TGTGCCAGCAGCCCGGGACGGCGCTCTGGAAACACCATATATTTT. The whole variable domain, remainder taken from reference TRBV11-3 and TRBJ1-3, is EAGVVQSPRYKIIEKKQPVAFWCNPISGHNTLYWYLQNLGQGPELLIRYENEEAVDDSQLPKDRFSAERLKGVDSTLKIQPAELGDSAVYLCASSPGRRSGNTIYFGEGSWLTVV.

The genes are TRBV30 and TRBJ2-1, with a weak D call TRBD1 (5 bases). The CDR3 has 12 amino acids. Germline V gene lookup returns CDR1 GTSNPN and CDR2 SVGIG (reference sequence). With 5 bases removed from V and 7 bases from J, the gap between germline ends came to 12 bases. DNA of the CDR3: TGTGCCTGGGGCAGGGAAACAAATGAGCAGTTCTTC. Its protein product is CAWGRETNEQFF.

This sequence joins TRBV12-5 and TRBJ1-1; maybe TRBD1 (5 bases). The CDR3 has 17 amino acids. The germline gives CDR1 LGHNT, CDR2 FRNRAP. Trimming removed 6 bases from V and 1 base from J, with 21 bases in between. CDR3 nucleotides: TGTGCTAGTGGGCGCGACATCAGGGTCGCTCGGAACACTGAAGCTTTCTTT. It codes for CASGRDIRVARNTEAFF.

J is TRBJ2-2 and V is TRBV18, with a possible D match to TRBD1 (6 bases). Germline CDR1 and CDR2: KGHSH and LQKENI. CDR3 length: 17 amino acids. Trimming pared 1 base from V and 2 bases from J, leaving 14 bases between. CDR3 region: CASSPQSPRGNTGELFF. DNA for the CDR3: TGTGCCAGCTCACCACAGAGCCCCAGGGGCAACACCGGGGAGCTGTTTTTT.

The rearrangement joins TRBV5-1 to TRBJ2-3, with D tentatively TRBD1 (5 bases). Per germline, CDR1 SGHRS and CDR2 YFSETQ. The CDR3 runs to 13 residues. Trimming took off 1 base at V and 4 bases at J, with 7 bases between the two ends. The CDR3 loop reads CASSLQGSDTQYF. The CDR3 nucleotides are TGCGCCAGCAGCTTGCAGGGTTCAGATACGCAGTATTTT.

The genes are TRBV7-9 and TRBJ1-2; the match to TRBD1 covers 8 bases. The germline gives CDR1 SEHNR, CDR2 FQNEAQ (reference sequence). This CDR3 has 17 amino acids. Germline trimming cut 3 bases from V and 0 bases from J; bases unmatched to any gene: 9. The CDR3 DNA reads as TGTGCCAGCAGCTTTTCGGGACAGGATGATTCTAACTATGGCTACACCTTC. This sequence encodes CASSFSGQDDSNYGYTF.

This clone was counted a few times. The chain combines TRBV18 with TRBJ2-1; D possibly matches TRBD1 or TRBD2 (5 bases each). The V gene lost 2 bases and the J gene lost 14 bases, with 16 bases spanning the gap. The CDR3 is 13 residues long. Looked up from germline, CDR1 is KGHSH and CDR2 is LQKENI. CDR3 protein: CASSPTGLMRKFF. The CDR3 nucleotides are TGTGCCAGCTCACCAACAGGACTTATGCGGAAGTTCTTC.